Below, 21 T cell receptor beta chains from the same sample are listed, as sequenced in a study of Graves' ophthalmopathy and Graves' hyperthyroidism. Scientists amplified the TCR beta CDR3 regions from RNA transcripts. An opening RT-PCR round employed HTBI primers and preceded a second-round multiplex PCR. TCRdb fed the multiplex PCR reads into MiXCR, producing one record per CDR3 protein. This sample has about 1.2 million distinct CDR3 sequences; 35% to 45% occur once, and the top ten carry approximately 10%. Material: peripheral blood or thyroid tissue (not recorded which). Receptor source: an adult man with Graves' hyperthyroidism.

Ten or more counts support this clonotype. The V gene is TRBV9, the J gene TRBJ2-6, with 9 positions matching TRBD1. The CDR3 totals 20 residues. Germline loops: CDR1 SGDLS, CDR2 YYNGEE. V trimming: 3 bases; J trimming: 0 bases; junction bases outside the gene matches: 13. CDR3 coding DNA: TGTGCCAGCAGCGACCCACGGGACAGGGTCCGTAACTCTGGGGCCAACGTCCTGACTTTC. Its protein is CASSDPRDRVRNSGANVLTF. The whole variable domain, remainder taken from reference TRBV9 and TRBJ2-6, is DSGVTQTPKHLITATGQRVTLRCSPRSGDLSVYWYQQSLDQGLQFLIQYYNGEERAKGNILERFSAQQFPDLHSELNLSSLELGDSALYFCASSDPRDRVRNSGANVLTFGAGSRLTVL.

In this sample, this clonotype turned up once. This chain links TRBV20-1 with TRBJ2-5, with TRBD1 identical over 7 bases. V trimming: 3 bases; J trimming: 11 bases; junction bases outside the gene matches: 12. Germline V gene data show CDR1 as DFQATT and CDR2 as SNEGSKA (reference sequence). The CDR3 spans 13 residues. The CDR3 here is CSARWAGGLEQYF. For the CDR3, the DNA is TGCAGTGCTAGGTGGGCAGGGGGTCTGGAGCAGTACTTC.

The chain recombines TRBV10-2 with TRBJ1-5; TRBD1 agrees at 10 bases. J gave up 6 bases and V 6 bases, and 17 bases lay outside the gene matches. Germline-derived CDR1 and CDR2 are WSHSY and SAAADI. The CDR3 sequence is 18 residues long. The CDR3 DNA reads TGCGCCAGCAGGCCCACCCTGACAGGGGGCGGCTTCGTTCAGCCCCAGCATTTT. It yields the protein CASRPTLTGGGFVQPQHF.

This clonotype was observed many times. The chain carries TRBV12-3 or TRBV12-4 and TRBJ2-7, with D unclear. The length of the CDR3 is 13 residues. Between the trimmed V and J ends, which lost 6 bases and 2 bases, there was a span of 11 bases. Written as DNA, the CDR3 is TGTGCCAGCAGCCTGGGGAAAACCTACGAGCAGTACTTC. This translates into CASSLGKTYEQYF.

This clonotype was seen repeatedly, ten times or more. Here the CDR3 DNA reads TGTGCCAGCAGCTCAGGATTAGGGGCTGCCTATGGCTACACCTTC. The encoded protein is CASSSGLGAAYGYTF. The chain uses TRBV7-9 and TRBJ1-2, with a possible D match to TRBD1 (5 bases). From germline, CDR1 is SEHNR and CDR2 FQNEAQ (reference sequence). The V gene lost 4 bases and the J gene lost 4 bases, with 16 bases spanning the gap. The CDR3 is made up of 15 amino acids.

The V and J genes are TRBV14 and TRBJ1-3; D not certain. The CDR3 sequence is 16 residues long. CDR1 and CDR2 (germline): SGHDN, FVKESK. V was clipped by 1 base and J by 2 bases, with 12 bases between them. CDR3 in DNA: TGTGCCAGCAGCCAAGGGAATCTCCCCCCTGGAAACACCATATATTTT. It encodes CASSQGNLPPGNTIYF.

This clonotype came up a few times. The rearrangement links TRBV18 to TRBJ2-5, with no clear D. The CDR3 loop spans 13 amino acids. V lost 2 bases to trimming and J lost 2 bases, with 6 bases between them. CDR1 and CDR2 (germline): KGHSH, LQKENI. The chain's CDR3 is CASSPTDQETQYF. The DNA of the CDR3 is TGTGCCAGCTCACCAACCGATCAAGAGACCCAGTACTTC. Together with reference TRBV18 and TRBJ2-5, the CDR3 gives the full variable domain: NAGVMQNPRHLVRRRGQEARLRCSPMKGHSHVYWYRQLPEEGLKFMVYLQKENIIDESGMPKERFSAEFPKEGPSILRIQQVVRGDSAAYFCASSPTDQETQYFGPGTRLLVL.

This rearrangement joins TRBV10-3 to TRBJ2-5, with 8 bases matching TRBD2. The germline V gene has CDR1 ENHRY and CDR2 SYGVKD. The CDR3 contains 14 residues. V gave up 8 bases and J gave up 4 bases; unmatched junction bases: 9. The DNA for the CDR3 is TGTGCCATCGGCGGGGGGTTACCGACAGAGACCCAGTACTTC. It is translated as CAIGGGLPTETQYF.

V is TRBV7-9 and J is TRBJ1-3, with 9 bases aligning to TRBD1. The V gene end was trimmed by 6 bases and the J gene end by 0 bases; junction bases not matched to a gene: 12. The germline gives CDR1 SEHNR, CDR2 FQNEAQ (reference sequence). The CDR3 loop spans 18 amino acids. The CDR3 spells CASRPGQGGPVSGNTIYF. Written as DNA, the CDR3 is TGTGCCAGCAGACCGGGACAGGGAGGCCCGGTCTCTGGAAACACCATATATTTT. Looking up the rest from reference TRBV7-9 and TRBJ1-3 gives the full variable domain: DTGVSQNPRHKITKRGQNVTFRCDPISEHNRLYWYRQTLGQGPEFLTYFQNEAQLEKSRLLSDRFSAERPKGSFSTLEIQRTEQGDSAMYLCASRPGQGGPVSGNTIYFGEGSWLTVV.

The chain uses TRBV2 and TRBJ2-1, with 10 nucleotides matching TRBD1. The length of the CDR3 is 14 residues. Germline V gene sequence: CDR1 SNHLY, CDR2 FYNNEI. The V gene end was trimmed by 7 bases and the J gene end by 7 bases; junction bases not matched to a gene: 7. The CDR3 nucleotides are TGTGCCAGCAAGACAGGGGGCGCAAAGAATGAGCAGTTCTTC. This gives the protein CASKTGGAKNEQFF.

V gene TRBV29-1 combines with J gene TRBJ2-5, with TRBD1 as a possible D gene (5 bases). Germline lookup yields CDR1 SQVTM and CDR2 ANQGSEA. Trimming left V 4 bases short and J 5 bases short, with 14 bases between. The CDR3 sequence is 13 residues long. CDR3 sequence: CSVVMQGGETQYF. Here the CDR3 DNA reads TGCAGCGTTGTTATGCAGGGTGGGGAGACCCAGTACTTC.

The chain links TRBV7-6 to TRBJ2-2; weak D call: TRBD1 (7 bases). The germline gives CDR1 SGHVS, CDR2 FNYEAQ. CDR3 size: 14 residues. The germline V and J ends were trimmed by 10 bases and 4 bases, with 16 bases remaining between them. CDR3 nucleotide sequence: TGTGCCACCACCCCAGGGGGAGGCACCGGGGAGCTGTTTTTT. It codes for CATTPGGGTGELFF.

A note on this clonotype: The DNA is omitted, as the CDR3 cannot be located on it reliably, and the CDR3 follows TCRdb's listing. The CDR3 is CSVVGRGSGNTF. The chain recombines TRBV29-1 with TRBJ1-2. The CDR3 spans 12 residues, counting both ends. The germline CDR1 and CDR2 sequences are SQVTM and ANQGSEA.

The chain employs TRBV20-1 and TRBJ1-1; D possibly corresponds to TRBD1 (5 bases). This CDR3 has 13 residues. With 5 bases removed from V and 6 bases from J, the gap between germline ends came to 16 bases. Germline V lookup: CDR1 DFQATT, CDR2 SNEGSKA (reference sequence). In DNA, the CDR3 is TGCAGTGCTGTTCCTCCAGGGAAGGCTGAAGCTTTCTTT. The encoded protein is CSAVPPGKAEAFF.

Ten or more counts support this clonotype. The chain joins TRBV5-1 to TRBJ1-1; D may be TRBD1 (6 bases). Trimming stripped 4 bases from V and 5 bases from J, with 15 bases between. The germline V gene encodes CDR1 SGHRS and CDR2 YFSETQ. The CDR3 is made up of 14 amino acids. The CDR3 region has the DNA TGCGCCAGCAGCACCTTTACAGGGACGACTGAAGCTTTCTTT. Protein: CASSTFTGTTEAFF.

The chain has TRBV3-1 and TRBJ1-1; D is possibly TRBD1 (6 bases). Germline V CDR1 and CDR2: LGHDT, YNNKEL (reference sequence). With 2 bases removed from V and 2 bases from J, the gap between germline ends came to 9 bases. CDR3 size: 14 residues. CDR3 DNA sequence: TGTGCCAGCAGCCAAAGGACAGCCAACACTGAAGCTTTCTTT. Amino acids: CASSQRTANTEAFF.

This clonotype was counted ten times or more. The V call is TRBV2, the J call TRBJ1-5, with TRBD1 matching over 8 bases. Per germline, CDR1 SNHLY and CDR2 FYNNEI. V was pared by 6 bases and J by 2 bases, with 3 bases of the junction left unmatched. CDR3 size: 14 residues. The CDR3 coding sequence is TGTGCCAGCAGACCGGACAGGGGCAATCAGCCCCAGCATTTT. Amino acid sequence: CASRPDRGNQPQHF.

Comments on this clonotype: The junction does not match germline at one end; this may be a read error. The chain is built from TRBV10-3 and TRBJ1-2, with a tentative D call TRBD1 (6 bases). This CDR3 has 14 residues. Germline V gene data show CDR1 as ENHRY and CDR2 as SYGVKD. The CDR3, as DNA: TGTGCCAGCAGTTCTCGGGACACGACAGGTGGCTACACCTTC. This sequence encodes CASSSRDTTGGYTF.

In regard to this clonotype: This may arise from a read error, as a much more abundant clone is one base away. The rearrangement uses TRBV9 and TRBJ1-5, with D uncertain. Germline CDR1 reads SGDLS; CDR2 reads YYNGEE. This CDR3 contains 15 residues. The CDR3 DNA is TGTGCCAGCAGCATAGGGCCCGGAGGGAATCAGACCCAGCATTTT. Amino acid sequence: CASSIGPGGNQTQHF.

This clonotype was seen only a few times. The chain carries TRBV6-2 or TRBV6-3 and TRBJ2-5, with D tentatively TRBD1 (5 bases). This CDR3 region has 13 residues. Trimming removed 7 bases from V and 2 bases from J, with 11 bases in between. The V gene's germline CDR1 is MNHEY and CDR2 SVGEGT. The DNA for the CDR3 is TGTGCCAGCAAACCGACAGTACAAGAGACCCAGTACTTC. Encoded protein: CASKPTVQETQYF.

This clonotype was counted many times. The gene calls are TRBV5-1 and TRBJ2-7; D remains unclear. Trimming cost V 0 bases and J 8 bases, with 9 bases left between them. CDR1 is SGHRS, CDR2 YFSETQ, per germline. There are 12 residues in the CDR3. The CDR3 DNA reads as TGCGCCAGCAGCTTGGCCCCCTGGAAGCAGTACTTC. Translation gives CASSLAPWKQYF.